This T cell receptor (beta chain) was captured by sequencing in a study of cytomegalovirus exposure and HLA in healthy donors. At the level of the study: A subsequent analysis stated that the 120 validation repertoires were run on the same platform as the approximately 710 first-cohort repertoires.

V shed 4 bases and J shed 7 bases, with 14 bases lying between them. The CDR3 has 14 residues. Germline CDR1 MNHEY, CDR2 SMNVEV (reference sequence). Only in-frame clones appear in the TCRdb table, and some are missing; sequencing was by immunoSEQ multiplex PCR. The data hold about 150,000 clones, with 86% observed a single time. These donors were members of the approximately 110-subject validation cohort, a group separate from the roughly 670-subject first cohort. The sample consisted of PBMCs. The rearrangement links TRBV27 to TRBJ1-5; D unresolved. This receptor was identified in a human donor in good health. In nucleotides, the CDR3 is TGTGCCAGCAGTTCTCGCGAGGCCGGGCAGCCCCAGCATTTT. This codes for CASSSREAGQPQHF.